This TCR beta chain was sequenced in a study of spatial heterogeneity in lung cancer (dated 2019 in TCRdb). Regarding the study in general: More beta-chain than alpha-chain transcripts were consistently detected, likely reflecting higher beta-chain transcript abundance. TCR repertoire features were related to nonsynonymous mutation counts determined by whole-exome sequencing of tumor tissue. In non-small cell lung cancer, the study made a quantitative comparison of TCR alpha and beta repertoires among multiple tumor regions, matched nontumor lung and blood. In the raw uncorrected reads, each unique combination of TCR and UMI appeared on average more than ten times. Both alpha and beta chains were TCR-sequenced in samples taken at surgery, namely 220 tumor regions, around 61 matched nontumor lung samples and 50 to 60 PBMC samples. Findings and caveats that apply to the study as a whole: Ubiquitous expanded tumor TCRs were detected in blood more often at tumor resection than at routine follow-up. Additional single-cell paired TCR alpha and beta sequencing was considered necessary to confirm, at a functional level, the hypothesis that regional TCRs recognize regional mutations.

CDR1 and CDR2 are drawn from the germline V gene: SGHTA, FQGNSA. Spanning cysteine to phenylalanine, the CDR3 consists of 14 amino acids. The DNA shown is the 42-base CDR3, in frame from base 1. The trim is 5 bases for V and 0 bases for J, with a gap of 10 bases between the germline ends. In the paper's terms, the time point label means: sample taken at primary tumor resection. Without any cell sorting, TCR sequencing was performed on whole RNA extracted either from tumor and nontumor lung tissue or from cryopreserved PBMC samples. Donors were 65 to 85 patients with early-stage, untreated non-small cell lung cancer from the lung TRACERx cohort. Patients were selected for TCR sequencing only if sufficient RNA was available from at least two tumor regions. Libraries were constructed by 5' RACE. TCRdb records NextSeq 500 as the sequencer. The TCR library protocol attached a unique molecular identifier to each TCR cDNA molecule to allow correction of PCR and sequencing errors. In the paper's pipeline: TCR identification, UMI-based error correction and CDR3 extraction were all carried out with Decombinator tools. Expanded TCRs were defined as those above a frequency of 2 per 1,000, corresponding to the top 1% of the tumor frequency distribution. Rényi diversity was computed with the R vegan package after subsampling each repertoire 100 times to 5,000 TCRs. CDR3 similarity networks were built from amino acid triplet string-kernel similarity, with CDR3s being connected when pairwise similarity was above 0.82. TCRdb reprocessing: public reads trimmed at Q25 with fastp, clones called with MiXCR, in-frame beta chains kept. Rows are combined by CDR3 protein, so each entry shows the most common genes and DNA. For this entry, the V and J calls and clone size follow TCRdb and not the study's own pipeline. The sample records 2,000 to 3,000 distinct CDR3 sequences, 13% of which are singletons. Approximately 50% of the sample is in the top ten clones.

This clonotype was observed many times. The antigen it binds to is not known. Per-base quality was not reported, and no clone a single base away is much larger than it. This sample comprised PBMCs, obtained at surgery. The source is a male donor with early-stage non-small cell lung cancer. The chain was built from TRBV7-2 and TRBJ2-5, with a weak D call of TRBD2 (6 bases match). CDR3 protein: CASSHGTDQETQYF. The nucleotide sequence is given as TGTGCCAGCAGCCACGGGACTGACCAAGAGACCCAGTACTTC.